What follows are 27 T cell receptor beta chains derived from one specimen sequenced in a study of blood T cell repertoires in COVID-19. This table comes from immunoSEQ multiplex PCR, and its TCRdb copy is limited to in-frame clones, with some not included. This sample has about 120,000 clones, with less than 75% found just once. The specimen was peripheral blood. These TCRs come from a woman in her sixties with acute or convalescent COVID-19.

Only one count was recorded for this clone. This CDR3 is CASSFRDRDEKLFF. The CDR3, as DNA: TGCGCCAGCAGCTTCCGTGACAGGGACGAAAAACTGTTTTTT. This sequence joins TRBV5-1 and TRBJ1-4; 7 bases align to TRBD1. From germline, CDR1 is SGHRS and CDR2 YFSETQ. V shed 2 bases and J 8 bases; nucleotides not matched to a gene: 6. The CDR3 length is 14 residues.

The CDR3 protein is CASSPRTSGVETQYF. The CDR3 bases are TGCGCCAGCAGCCCACGGACTAGCGGGGTGGAGACCCAGTACTTC. The chain links TRBV5-1 to TRBJ2-5, with TRBD2 identical over 12 bases. CDR3 length: 15 residues. CDR1 and CDR2 from the germline V gene are SGHRS and YFSETQ. Trimming cost V 4 bases and J 5 bases; bases outside gene matches: 6. Drawing the rest from reference TRBV5-1 and TRBJ2-5, the complete variable domain is KAGVTQTPRYLIKTRGQQVTLSCSPISGHRSVSWYQQTPGQGLQFLFEYFSETQRNKGNFPGRFSGRQFSNSRSEMNVSTLELGDSALYLCASSPRTSGVETQYFGPGTRLLVL.

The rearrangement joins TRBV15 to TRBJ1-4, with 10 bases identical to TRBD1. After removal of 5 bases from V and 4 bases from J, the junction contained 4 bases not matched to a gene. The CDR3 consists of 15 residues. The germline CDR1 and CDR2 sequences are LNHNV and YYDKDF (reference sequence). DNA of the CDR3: TGTGCCACCAGCTCCTGGACAGGGGGTAATGAAAAACTGTTTTTT. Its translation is CATSSWTGGNEKLFF.

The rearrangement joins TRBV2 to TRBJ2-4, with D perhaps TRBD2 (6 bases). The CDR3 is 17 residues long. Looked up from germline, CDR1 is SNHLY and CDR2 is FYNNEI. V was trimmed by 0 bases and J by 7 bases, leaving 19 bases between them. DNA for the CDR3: TGTGCCAGCAGTGAAGCGCTTCGGGGCAGCGGAGGGAACATTCAGTACTTC. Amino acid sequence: CASSEALRGSGGNIQYF.

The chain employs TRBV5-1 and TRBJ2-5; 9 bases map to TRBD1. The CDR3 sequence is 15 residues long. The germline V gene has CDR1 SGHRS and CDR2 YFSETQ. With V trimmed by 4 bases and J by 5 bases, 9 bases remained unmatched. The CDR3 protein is CASSTGQGFLETQYF. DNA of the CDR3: TGCGCCAGCAGCACCGGACAGGGGTTCCTGGAGACCCAGTACTTC.

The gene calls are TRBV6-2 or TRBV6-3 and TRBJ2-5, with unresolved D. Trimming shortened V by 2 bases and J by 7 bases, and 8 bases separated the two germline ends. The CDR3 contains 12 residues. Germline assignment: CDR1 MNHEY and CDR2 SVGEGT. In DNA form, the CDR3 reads TGTGCCAGCAGTTACGGTACAGTGACCCAGTACTTC. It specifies CASSYGTVTQYF.

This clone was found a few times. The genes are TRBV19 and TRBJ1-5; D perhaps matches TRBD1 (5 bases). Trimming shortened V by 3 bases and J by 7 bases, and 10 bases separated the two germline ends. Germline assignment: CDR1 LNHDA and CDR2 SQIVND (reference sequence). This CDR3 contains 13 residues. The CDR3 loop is CASSIRVHQPQHF. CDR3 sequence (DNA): TGTGCCAGTAGTATCAGGGTCCACCAGCCCCAGCATTTT.

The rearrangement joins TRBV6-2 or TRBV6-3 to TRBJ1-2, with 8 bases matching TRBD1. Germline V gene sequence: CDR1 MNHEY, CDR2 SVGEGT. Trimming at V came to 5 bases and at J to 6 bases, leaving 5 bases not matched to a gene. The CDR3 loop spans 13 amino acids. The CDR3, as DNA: TGTGCCAGCAGTAGGACAGGGCCGAATGGCTACACCTTC. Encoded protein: CASSRTGPNGYTF.

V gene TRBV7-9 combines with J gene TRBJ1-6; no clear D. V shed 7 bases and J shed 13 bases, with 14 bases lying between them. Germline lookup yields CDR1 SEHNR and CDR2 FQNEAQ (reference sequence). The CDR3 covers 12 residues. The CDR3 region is CASTPGKEPLHF. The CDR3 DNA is TGTGCCAGCACCCCCGGGAAGGAGCCCCTCCACTTT.

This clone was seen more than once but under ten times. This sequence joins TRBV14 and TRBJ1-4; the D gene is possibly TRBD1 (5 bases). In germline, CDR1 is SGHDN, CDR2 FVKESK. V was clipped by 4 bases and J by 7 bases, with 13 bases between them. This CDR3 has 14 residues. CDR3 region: CASSLKWGGEKLFF. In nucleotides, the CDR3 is TGTGCCAGCAGCCTTAAGTGGGGCGGTGAAAAACTGTTTTTT.

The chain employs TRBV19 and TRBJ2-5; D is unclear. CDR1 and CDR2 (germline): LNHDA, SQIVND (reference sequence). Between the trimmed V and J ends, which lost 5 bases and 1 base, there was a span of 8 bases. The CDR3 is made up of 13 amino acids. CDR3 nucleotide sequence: TGTGCCAGTAGTCGGAGCCTCCAAGAGACCCAGTACTTC. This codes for CASSRSLQETQYF.

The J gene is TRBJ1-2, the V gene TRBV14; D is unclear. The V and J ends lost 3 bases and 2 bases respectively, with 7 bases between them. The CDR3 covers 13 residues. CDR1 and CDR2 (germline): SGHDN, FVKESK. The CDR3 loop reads CASSQNRNYGYTF. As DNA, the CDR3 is TGTGCCAGCAGCCAGAACAGAAACTATGGCTACACCTTC.

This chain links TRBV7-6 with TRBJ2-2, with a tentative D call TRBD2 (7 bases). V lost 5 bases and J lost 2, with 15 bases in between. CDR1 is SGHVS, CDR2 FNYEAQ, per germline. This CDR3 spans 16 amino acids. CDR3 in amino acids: CASSPRGGQNTGELFF. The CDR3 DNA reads TGTGCCAGCAGCCCGAGGGGGGGCCAAAACACCGGGGAGCTGTTTTTT.

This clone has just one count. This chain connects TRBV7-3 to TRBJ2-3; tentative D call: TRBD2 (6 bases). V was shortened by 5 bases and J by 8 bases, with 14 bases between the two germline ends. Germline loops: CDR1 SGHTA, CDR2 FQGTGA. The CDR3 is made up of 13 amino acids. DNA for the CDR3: TGTGCCAGCAGCCCAGGGACTTCCCCTACGCAGTATTTT. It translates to CASSPGTSPTQYF.

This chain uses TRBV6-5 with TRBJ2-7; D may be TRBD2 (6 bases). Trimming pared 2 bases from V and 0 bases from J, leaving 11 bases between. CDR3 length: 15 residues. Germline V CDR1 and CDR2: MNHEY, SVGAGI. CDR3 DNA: TGTGCCAGCAGTTACCGGGCGGGGAGCTCCTACGAGCAGTACTTC. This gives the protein CASSYRAGSSYEQYF.

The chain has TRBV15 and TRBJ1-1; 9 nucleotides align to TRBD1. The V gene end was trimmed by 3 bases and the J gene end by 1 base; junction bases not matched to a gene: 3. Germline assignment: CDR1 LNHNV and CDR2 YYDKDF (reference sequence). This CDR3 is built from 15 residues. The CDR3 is CATSRNRGQNTEAFF. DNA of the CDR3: TGTGCCACCAGCAGGAACAGGGGGCAGAACACTGAAGCTTTCTTT.

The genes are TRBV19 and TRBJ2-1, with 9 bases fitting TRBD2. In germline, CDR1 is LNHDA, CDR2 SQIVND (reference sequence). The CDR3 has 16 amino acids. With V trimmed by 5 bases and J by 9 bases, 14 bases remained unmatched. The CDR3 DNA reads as TGTGCCAGTAGTCTCCTTTGGCGGGGGGGGTTACGTGAGCAGTTCTTC. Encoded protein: CASSLLWRGGLREQFF.

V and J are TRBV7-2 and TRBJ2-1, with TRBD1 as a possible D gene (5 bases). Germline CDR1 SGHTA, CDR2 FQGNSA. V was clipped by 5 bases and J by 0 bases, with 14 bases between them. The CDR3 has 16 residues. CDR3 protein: CASSRLRAASYNEQFF. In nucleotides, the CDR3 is TGTGCCAGCAGCCGTCTCAGGGCCGCCTCCTACAATGAGCAGTTCTTC.

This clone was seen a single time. The CDR3 loop is CASSVNQGTVNTEAFF. In nucleotides, the CDR3 is TGTGCCAGCAGCGTAAATCAGGGGACCGTGAACACTGAAGCTTTCTTT. The chain combines TRBV9 with TRBJ1-1; TRBD1 is a possible D gene (6 bases). The germline V and J ends were trimmed by 1 base and 0 bases, with 13 bases remaining between them. Germline assignment: CDR1 SGDLS and CDR2 YYNGEE. The CDR3 consists of 16 residues.

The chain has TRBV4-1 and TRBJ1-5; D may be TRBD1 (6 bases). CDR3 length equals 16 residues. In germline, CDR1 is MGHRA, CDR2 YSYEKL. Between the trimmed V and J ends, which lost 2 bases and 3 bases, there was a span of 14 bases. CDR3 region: CASSQTLDRLNQPQHF. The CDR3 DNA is TGCGCCAGCAGCCAAACCCTTGACAGGCTCAATCAGCCCCAGCATTTT.

The CDR3 DNA is TGTGCCAGCAGCCCCGGGGGGGCGGGGGGCCCAGATACGCAGTATTTT. Translation gives CASSPGGAGGPDTQYF. The chain is built from TRBV5-4 and TRBJ2-3; TRBD2 aligns across 8 bases. After removal of 4 bases from V and 4 bases from J, the junction contained 11 bases not matched to a gene. Germline V gives CDR1 SGHNT, CDR2 YYREEE (reference sequence). The length of the CDR3 is 16 residues.

The CDR3 DNA follows: TGTGCCAGTAGTGCCCGGTGGAGGGGTAGGAATTCACCCCTCCACTTT. This codes for CASSARWRGRNSPLHF. The chain links TRBV19 to TRBJ1-6, with TRBD1 as a possible D gene (5 bases). From germline, CDR1 is LNHDA and CDR2 SQIVND (reference sequence). Trimming took 5 bases from V and 7 from J, leaving 18 bases between them. CDR3 length: 16 residues.

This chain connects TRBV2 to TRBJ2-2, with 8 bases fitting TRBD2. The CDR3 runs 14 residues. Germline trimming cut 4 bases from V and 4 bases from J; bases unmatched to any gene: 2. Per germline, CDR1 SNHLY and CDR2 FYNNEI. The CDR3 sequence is CASSGTSRTGELFF. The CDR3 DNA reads TGTGCCAGCAGTGGGACTAGCCGCACCGGGGAGCTGTTTTTT.

Written as DNA, the CDR3 is TGTGCCAGCAGTGACCTACAGGGAGCTGGGGCCAACGTCCTGACTTTC. It encodes CASSDLQGAGANVLTF. J is TRBJ2-6 and V is TRBV6-1, with D possibly TRBD1 on 6 matching bases. This CDR3 region has 16 residues. The V gene's germline CDR1 is MNHNS and CDR2 SASEGT. Trimming removed 3 bases from V and 2 bases from J, with 11 bases in between.

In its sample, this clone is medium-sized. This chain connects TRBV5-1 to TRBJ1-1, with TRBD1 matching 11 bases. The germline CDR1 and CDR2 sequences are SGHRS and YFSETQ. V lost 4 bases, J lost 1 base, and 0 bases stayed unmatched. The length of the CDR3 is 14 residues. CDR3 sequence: CASSGQGANTEAFF. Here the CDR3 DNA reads TGCGCCAGCAGCGGACAGGGGGCGAACACTGAAGCTTTCTTT.

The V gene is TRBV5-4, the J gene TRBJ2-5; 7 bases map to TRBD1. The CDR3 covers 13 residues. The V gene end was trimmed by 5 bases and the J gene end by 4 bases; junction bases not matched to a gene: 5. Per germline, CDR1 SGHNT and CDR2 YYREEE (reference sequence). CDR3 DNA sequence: TGTGCCAGCAGTCCGGACAGGACAGAGACCCAGTACTTC. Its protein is CASSPDRTETQYF. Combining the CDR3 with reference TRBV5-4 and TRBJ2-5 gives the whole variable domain ETGVTQSPTHLIKTRGQQVTLRCSSQSGHNTVSWYQQALGQGPQFIFQYYREEENGRGNFPPRFSGLQFPNYSSELNVNALELDDSALYLCASSPDRTETQYFGPGTRLLVL.

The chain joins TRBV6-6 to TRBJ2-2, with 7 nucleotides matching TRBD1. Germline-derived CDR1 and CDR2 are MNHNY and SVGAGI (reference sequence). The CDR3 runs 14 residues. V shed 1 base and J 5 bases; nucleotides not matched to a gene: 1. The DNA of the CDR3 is TGTGCCAGCAGTTACTGGGGACAGACCGGGGAGCTGTTTTTT. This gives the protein CASSYWGQTGELFF.